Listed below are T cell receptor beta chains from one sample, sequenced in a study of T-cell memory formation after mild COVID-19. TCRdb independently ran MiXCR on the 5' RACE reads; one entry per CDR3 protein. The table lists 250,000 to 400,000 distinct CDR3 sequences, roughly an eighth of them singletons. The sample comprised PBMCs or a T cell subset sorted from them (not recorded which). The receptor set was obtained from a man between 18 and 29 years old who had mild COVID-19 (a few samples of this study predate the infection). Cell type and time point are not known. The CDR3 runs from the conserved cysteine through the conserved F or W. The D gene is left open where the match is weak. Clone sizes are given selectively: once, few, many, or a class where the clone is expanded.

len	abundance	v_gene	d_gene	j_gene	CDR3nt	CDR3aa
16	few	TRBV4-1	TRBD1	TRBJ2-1	TGCGCCAGCAGCCGGCCGGGACAGGACACCTACAATGAGCAGTTCTTC	CASSRPGQDTYNEQFF
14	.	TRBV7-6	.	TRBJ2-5	TGTGCCAGCAGCTACAGGGTAACGGAAGAGACCCAGTACTTC	CASSYRVTEETQYF
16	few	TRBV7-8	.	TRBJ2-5	TGTGCCAGCAGCATACTTAGCGGTCAGGCCCAAGAGACCCAGTACTTC	CASSILSGQAQETQYF
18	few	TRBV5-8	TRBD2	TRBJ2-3	TGTGCCAGCAGCCCGAGACTAGCGGGGTTCTTCGGCACAGATACGCAGTATTTT	CASSPRLAGFFGTDTQYF
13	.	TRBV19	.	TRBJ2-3	TGTGCCAGTGGGACCCAGAGCACAGATACGCAGTATTTT	CASGTQSTDTQYF
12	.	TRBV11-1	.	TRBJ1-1	TGTGCCAGCAGTAGTTTGGGCACTGAAGCTTTCTTT	CASSSLGTEAFF
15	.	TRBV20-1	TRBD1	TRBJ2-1	TGCAGTGCTGTTACAGGGGAAGGTGCCTACAATGAGCAGTTCTTC	CSAVTGEGAYNEQFF
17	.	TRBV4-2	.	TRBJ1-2	TGTGCCAGCAGCCAGCGGACAGAAATAACACCTAACTATGGCTACACCTTC	CASSQRTEITPNYGYTF
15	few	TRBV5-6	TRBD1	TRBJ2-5	TGTGCCAGCAGCTTCTGGACAGGACACCAAGAGACCCAGTACTTC	CASSFWTGHQETQYF
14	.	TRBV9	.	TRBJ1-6	TGTGCCAGCAGCGTAGGCCAGTCCCGTTCACCCCTCCACTTT	CASSVGQSRSPLHF
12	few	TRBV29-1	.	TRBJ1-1	TGCAGCGTTGTCCCTGGGACGGAGGAAGCTTTCTTT	CSVVPGTEEAFF
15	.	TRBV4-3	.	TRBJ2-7	TGCGCCAGCAGCCAAGAGGGGGATCCCTCCTACGAGCAGTACTTC	CASSQEGDPSYEQYF
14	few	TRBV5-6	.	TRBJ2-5	TGTGCCAGCAGCTTGCCCAGCACCCAAGAGACCCAGTACTTC	CASSLPSTQETQYF
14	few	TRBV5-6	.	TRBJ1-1	TGTGCCAGCAGTCGAGGGGATAAGAACACTGAAGCTTTCTTT	CASSRGDKNTEAFF
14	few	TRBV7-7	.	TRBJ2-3	TGTGCCAGCAGCCTACGCCCCAGCCCAGATACGCAGTATTTT	CASSLRPSPDTQYF
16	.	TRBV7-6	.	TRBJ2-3	TGTGCCAGCAGCTTAGCGGCAACAAACCAAGGAGATACGCAGTATTTT	CASSLAATNQGDTQYF
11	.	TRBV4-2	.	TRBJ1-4	TGTGCCAGCAGCCAAGATCGGATTCTGTTTTTT	CASSQDRILFF
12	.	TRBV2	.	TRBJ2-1	TGTGCCAGCATGCGGGGAGCTAATGAGCAGTTCTTC	CASMRGANEQFF
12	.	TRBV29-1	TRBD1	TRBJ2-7	TGCAGCGGGGGACAGGGGGCGTCCGAGCAGTACTTC	CSGGQGASEQYF
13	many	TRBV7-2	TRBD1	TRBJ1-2	TGTGCCAGCAGCGGGGGACAGGGCTATGGCTACACCTTC	CASSGGQGYGYTF
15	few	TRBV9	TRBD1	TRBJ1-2	TGTGCCAGCAGCGTTCGACAGGGCGCTAACTATGGCTACACCTTC	CASSVRQGANYGYTF
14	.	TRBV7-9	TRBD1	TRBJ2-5	TGTGCCAGCAGCTCCGGACAGGGTGGGGAGACCCAGTACTTC	CASSSGQGGETQYF